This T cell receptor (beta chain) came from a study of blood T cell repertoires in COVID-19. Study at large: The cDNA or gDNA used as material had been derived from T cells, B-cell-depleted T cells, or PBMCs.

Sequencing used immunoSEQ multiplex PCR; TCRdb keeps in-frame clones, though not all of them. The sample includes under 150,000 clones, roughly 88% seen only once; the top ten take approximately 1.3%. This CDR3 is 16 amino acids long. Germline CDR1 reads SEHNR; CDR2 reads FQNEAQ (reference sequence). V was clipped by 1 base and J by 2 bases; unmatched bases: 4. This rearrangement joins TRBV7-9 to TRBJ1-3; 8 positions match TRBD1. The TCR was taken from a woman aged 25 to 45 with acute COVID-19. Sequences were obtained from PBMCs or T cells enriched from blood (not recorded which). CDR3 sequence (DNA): TGTGCCAGCAGCTTAGGTGCAGGGGGCACTGGAAACACCATATATTTT. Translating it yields CASSLGAGGTGNTIYF. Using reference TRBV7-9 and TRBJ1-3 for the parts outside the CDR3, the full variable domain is DTGVSQNPRHKITKRGQNVTFRCDPISEHNRLYWYRQTLGQGPEFLTYFQNEAQLEKSRLLSDRFSAERPKGSFSTLEIQRTEQGDSAMYLCASSLGAGGTGNTIYFGEGSWLTVV.